These 14 T cell receptor beta chains came from one sample sequenced in a study of PD-1 and CTLA-4 blockade in melanoma. Using immunoSEQ multiplex PCR, the repertoire was profiled, and TCRdb retains in-frame clones only, with some absent. The data contain roughly 30,000 clones, less than 90% of them seen just once; the ten biggest clones take up roughly 8.1%. The sample here was CD8+ T cells from peripheral blood, taken before anti-PD-1 treatment. Receptors were obtained from a human donor with melanoma.

This sequence joins TRBV12-3 or TRBV12-4 and TRBJ2-5; D remains ambiguous. Trimming cost V 7 bases and J 4 bases, with 13 bases left between them. The CDR3 runs to 13 residues. CDR3 bases: TGTGCCAGCATTTTGACGCGACGAGAGACCCAGTACTTC. As protein: CASILTRRETQYF.

The chain links TRBV10-2 to TRBJ2-3; TRBD2 aligns across 9 bases. After removal of 5 bases from V and 0 bases from J, the junction contained 0 bases not matched to a gene. The CDR3 is made up of 14 amino acids. The germline CDR1 and CDR2 sequences are WSHSY and SAAADI. The CDR3 coding sequence is TGCGCCAGCAGTACTAGCGGGAGCACAGATACGCAGTATTTT. Amino acids: CASSTSGSTDTQYF.

This chain uses TRBV6-4 with TRBJ2-2, with TRBD2 matching 11 bases. V was clipped by 0 bases and J by 4 bases; unmatched bases: 4. CDR1 is MRHNA and CDR2 is SNTAGT in the germline V gene. There are 17 residues in the CDR3. CDR3 region: CASSDSTSGGPTGELFF. In DNA form, the CDR3 reads TGTGCCAGCAGTGACTCAACTAGCGGGGGCCCCACCGGGGAGCTGTTTTTT.

This chain uses TRBV27 with TRBJ2-3; 7 nucleotides match TRBD2. Germline-derived CDR1 and CDR2 are MNHEY and SMNVEV (reference sequence). The CDR3 has 17 residues. After removal of 5 bases from V and 4 bases from J, the junction contained 15 bases not matched to a gene. The CDR3 DNA sequence: TGTGCCAGCAGTAGGCCTTTCGGGGCGGGAGACGCAGATACGCAGTATTTT. Translated, it gives CASSRPFGAGDADTQYF.

The chain is built from TRBV27 and TRBJ1-5; tentative D call: TRBD1 (5 bases). CDR1 is MNHEY, CDR2 SMNVEV, per germline (reference sequence). This CDR3 spans 16 amino acids. Deletions cut 5 bases from V and 7 bases from J, with 21 bases between. The CDR3 protein is CASSPGGPSFNQPQHF. DNA of the CDR3: TGTGCCAGCAGTCCGGGGGGACCGTCGTTCAACCAGCCCCAGCATTTT.

The chain has TRBV4-2 and TRBJ2-1, with 11 bases matching TRBD2. Unmatched junction bases numbered 8, after V lost 0 bases and J lost 7 bases. Per the germline V gene, CDR1 is LGHNA and CDR2 is YNFKEQ. This CDR3 is 17 amino acids long. CDR3 bases: TGTGCCAGCAGCCAAGATCAACTAGCGGGAGTAGGTAATGAGCAGTTCTTC. Translated: CASSQDQLAGVGNEQFF.

This chain links TRBV7-9 with TRBJ1-4; D is possibly TRBD1 (5 bases). V was pared by 4 bases and J by 3 bases, with 24 bases between. The CDR3 consists of 19 residues. Germline V lookup: CDR1 SEHNR, CDR2 FQNEAQ (reference sequence). CDR3 region: CASSSTLTGRNRPNEKLFF. The CDR3 bases are TGTGCCAGCAGCTCCACTCTTACCGGGAGGAACAGGCCTAATGAAAAACTGTTTTTT.

This clone was counted a single time. V usage is TRBV18 and J usage is TRBJ2-7; maybe TRBD2 (5 bases). This CDR3 spans 15 amino acids. V was pared by 2 bases and J by 1 base, with 12 bases between. Germline V gene sequence: CDR1 KGHSH, CDR2 LQKENI. CDR3 sequence reads: CASSPSTGGSYEQYF. CDR3 nucleotide sequence: TGTGCCAGCTCACCATCGACTGGAGGATCCTACGAGCAGTACTTC.

The chain carries TRBV3-1 (or the pseudogene TRBV3-2) and TRBJ2-2, with TRBD1 as a possible D gene (5 bases). Germline loops: CDR1 LGHDT, CDR2 YNNKEL (reference sequence). The length of the CDR3 is 13 residues. With 8 bases removed from V and 8 bases from J, the gap between germline ends came to 15 bases. The DNA for the CDR3 is TGTGCCAGCGCGGACCCAGGGCCGGGGGAGCTGTTTTTT. Translating it yields CASADPGPGELFF.

V and J are TRBV7-8 and TRBJ1-1; D call uncertain. CDR3 length equals 16 residues. From germline, CDR1 is SGHVS and CDR2 FQNEAQ. V was trimmed by 1 base and J by 0 bases, leaving 12 bases between them. The CDR3 bases are TGTGCCAGCAGCTTAGAGGCAATAGACGTGAACACTGAAGCTTTCTTT. Translation: CASSLEAIDVNTEAFF.

The gene calls are TRBV7-6 and TRBJ2-1, with TRBD1 matching 8 bases. Germline-derived CDR1 and CDR2 are SGHVS and FNYEAQ. With V trimmed by 0 bases and J by 7 bases, 5 bases remained unmatched. The CDR3 is 15 amino acids. Written as DNA, the CDR3 is TGTGCCAGCAGCTTAGCTTCAAGGGACAGGAATGAGCAGTTCTTC. Protein sequence: CASSLASRDRNEQFF.

The rearrangement links TRBV3-1 (or the pseudogene TRBV3-2) to TRBJ1-5, with D uncertain. The ends were cut back, 0 bases at V and 3 bases at J, with 9 bases in the middle. CDR3 length equals 15 residues. The germline V gene encodes CDR1 LGHDT and CDR2 YNNKEL (reference sequence). The CDR3 sequence is CASSQDSSSNQPQHF. In DNA, the CDR3 is TGTGCCAGCAGCCAAGATAGTAGTTCCAATCAGCCCCAGCATTTT.

The rearrangement joins TRBV30 to TRBJ1-6; 10 nucleotides align to TRBD1. The CDR3 is made up of 17 amino acids. Per the germline V gene, CDR1 is GTSNPN and CDR2 is SVGIG (reference sequence). J gave up 4 bases and V 1 base, and 7 bases lay outside the gene matches. The CDR3 sequence is CAWSDRTGGSYNSPLHF. DNA for the CDR3: TGTGCCTGGAGTGACCGGACAGGGGGTTCGTATAATTCACCCCTCCACTTT.

This clone came up a few times. The rearrangement uses TRBV28 and TRBJ1-5; TRBD1 matches at 7 bases. V was pared by 1 base and J by 9 bases, with 9 bases of the junction left unmatched. Germline V CDR1 and CDR2: MDHEN, SYDVKM. The CDR3 totals 15 residues. CDR3 sequence (DNA): TGTGCCAGCAGTTTATTCGGACAGGCCGGAGGGCCCCAGCATTTT. This sequence encodes CASSLFGQAGGPQHF.